The entry that follows covers one TCR beta chain sequence. This specimen belongs to a study of response to subunit inactivated influenza vaccine. Each CDR3 protein gets one entry after TCRdb re-called the RT-PCR reads with MiXCR. The sample gives 600,000 to 850,000 distinct CDR3 sequences, 12% to 15% of which show up once; 7.5% to 8% is in the top ten. The germline CDR1 and CDR2 sequences are MNHNS and SASEGT. The CDR3 has 15 residues. Trimming cost V 5 bases and J 8 bases, with 19 bases left between them. This TCR was sampled from a man in his fifties or sixties who received an inactivated influenza vaccine. This chain connects TRBV6-1 to TRBJ2-4, with a tentative D call TRBD1 (8 bases). Sequencing was performed on PBMCs from blood, taken less than 15 days before vaccination. The CDR3 loop is CASSTTRTGRDIQYF. CDR3 nucleotide sequence: TGTGCCAGCAGTACAACCAGGACAGGGAGGGACATTCAGTACTTC.